This paragraph covers one T cell receptor (beta chain) sequence. Its antigen is unidentified. This entry comes from a study of human T cells and chemical hapten exposure. Study-level findings and limits: A positive correlation with patch test score was shown by PT1 expanded TCR counts.

Regarding time point: patch test 1, 2 weeks after DPC sensitization. The treatment: therapeutic diphenylcyclopropenone sensitization with weekly scalp DPC. Trimming stripped 7 bases from V and 0 bases from J, with 6 bases between. Germline V gene data show CDR1 as SQVTM and CDR2 as ANQGSEA. CDR3 length: 11 residues. TCRdb passed the RACE reads through MiXCR, listing each CDR3 protein once. The sample has 75,000 to 95,000 distinct CDR3 sequences; about 11% are singletons. The sequence came from a woman aged 60 to 75 with alopecia areata. Some clones in this sample may be carry-over from other donors' samples. This material consisted of whole blood, taken in connection with sensitization to the hapten diphenylcyclopropenone (DPC). This sequence joins TRBV29-1 and TRBJ1-1; D is ambiguous. In DNA, the CDR3 is TGCAGCGGTCGTATGAACACTGAAGCTTTCTTT. This codes for CSGRMNTEAFF.